These T cell receptor beta chains were read from a single sample in a study of beta chain features in type 1 diabetes. Sequencing used immunoSEQ multiplex PCR; TCRdb keeps in-frame clones, though not all of them. The data contain 150,000 or so clones, around 8.7% of them seen just once; the ten biggest clones take up 0.68%. Specimen: central memory CD4+ T cells from blood. These receptor sequences come from a man between 18 and 29 years old in good health. The CDR3 runs from the conserved cysteine through the conserved F or W. A D gene is named only where the DNA matches it firmly. Rows may omit the clone size; those that give it use once, few, many or a size class.

NA	NA	TRBV18	TRBJ1-1	TGTGCCAGCTCACCCGGGAGGAACACTGAAGCTTTCTTT	CASSPGRNTEAFF
NA	TRBD1	TRBV4-2	TRBJ2-3	TGTGCCAGCAGCCAAGTGGGACAGGGCACAGATACGCAGTATTTT	CASSQVGQGTDTQYF
NA	TRBD1	TRBV25-1	TRBJ1-2	TGTGCCAGCAGTGAGATAGGGACAGGGGGCGCTTATGGCTACACCTTC	CASSEIGTGGAYGYTF
few	NA	TRBV30	TRBJ1-2	TGTGCCTGGAGTTCAGGCAGACGAGACCCCTATGGCTACACCTTC	CAWSSGRRDPYGYTF
many	TRBD1	TRBV7-8	TRBJ2-5	TGTGCCAGCAGCTTAGCGCAGGGGGCCCAGTACTTC	CASSLAQGAQYF
NA	NA	TRBV5-1	TRBJ2-3	TGCGCCAGCAGCTTTCCTTCAGATACGCAGTATTTT	CASSFPSDTQYF
few	NA	TRBV5-4	TRBJ2-4	TGTGCCAGCAGCTTCGGGGCCAAAAACATTCAGTACTTC	CASSFGAKNIQYF
many	NA	TRBV29-1	TRBJ2-1	TGCAGCGTCCAAGCCACAGAGAACAATGAGCAGTTCTTC	CSVQATENNEQFF
few	TRBD1	TRBV4-1	TRBJ2-5	TGCGCCAGCAGCCAAGGACAGGGGGCTTGGCAAGAGACCCAGTACTTC	CASSQGQGAWQETQYF
NA	TRBD1	TRBV10-3	TRBJ2-1	TGTGCCATCAGGCGGGACAGGGGGCGTGAACTGGTTTACAATGAGCAGTTCTTC	CAIRRDRGRELVYNEQFF
few	NA	TRBV15	TRBJ1-1	TGTGCCACCAGCAGAGATTTGGGGGGGCAGGTGAAGAACACTGAAGCTTTCTTT	CATSRDLGGQVKNTEAFF
NA	NA	TRBV6-5	TRBJ2-7	TGTGCCAGCAGTTCCCTCTCAGGCGCGGGATCCTACGAGCAGTACTTC	CASSSLSGAGSYEQYF
many	NA	TRBV18	TRBJ2-7	TGTGCCAGCTCACCACCGGCAGATTCCTACGAGCAGTACTTC	CASSPPADSYEQYF
few	TRBD1	TRBV4-2	TRBJ2-3	TGTGCCAGCGGCAGGGACAGGGGCACAGATACGCAGTATTTT	CASGRDRGTDTQYF
many	NA	TRBV29-1	TRBJ1-5	TGCAGCGTTGGTCTGACGGGAAGCAATCAGCCCCAGCATTTT	CSVGLTGSNQPQHF
NA	TRBD2	TRBV7-8	TRBJ2-7	TGTGCCAGCAGCTTATCCCCATGGGGGGGATCCTACGAGCAGTACTTC	CASSLSPWGGSYEQYF